Sequencing of this T cell receptor (beta chain) was carried out in a study of blood T cell repertoires in COVID-19. From germline, CDR1 is KGHSH and CDR2 LQKENI. The germline V and J ends were trimmed by 2 bases and 5 bases, with 7 bases remaining between them. The CDR3 loop spans 13 amino acids. Original handling: For nucleated cells, counts were estimated from reference gene primer amplification. The data were produced by immunoSEQ multiplex PCR, yet TCRdb's version contains in-frame clones alone and is incomplete. V, J and clone size reflect that table, while D and trimming were determined from the DNA. The sample lists 150,000 to 200,000 clones; 88% were seen once.

The sample comprised peripheral blood. This sequence joins TRBV18 and TRBJ1-5, with a possible D match to TRBD1 (5 bases). The source is a man aged 35-49 years with active or convalescent COVID-19. CDR3 loop: CASSPSGYQPQHF. In nucleotides, the CDR3 is TGTGCCAGCTCACCATCAGGGTATCAGCCCCAGCATTTT.